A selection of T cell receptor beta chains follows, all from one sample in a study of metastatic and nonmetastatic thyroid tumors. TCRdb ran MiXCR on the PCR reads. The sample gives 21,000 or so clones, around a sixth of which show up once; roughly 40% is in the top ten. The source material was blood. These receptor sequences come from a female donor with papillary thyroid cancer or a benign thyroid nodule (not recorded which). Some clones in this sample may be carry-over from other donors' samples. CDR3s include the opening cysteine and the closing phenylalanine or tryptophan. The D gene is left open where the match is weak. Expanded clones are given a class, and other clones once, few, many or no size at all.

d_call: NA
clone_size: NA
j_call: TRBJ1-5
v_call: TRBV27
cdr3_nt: TGTGCCAGCAGCTCGGAGAGGCGGCTTCAGCCCCAGCATTTT
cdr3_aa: CASSSERRLQPQHF

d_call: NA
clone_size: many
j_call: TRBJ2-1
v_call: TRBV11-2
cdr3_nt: TGTGCCAGCAGCTTATTGCTGTCTTACAATGAGCAGTTCTTC
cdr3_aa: CASSLLLSYNEQFF

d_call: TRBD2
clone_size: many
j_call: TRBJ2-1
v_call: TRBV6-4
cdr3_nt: TGTGCCAGCAGTGCAGGGACTAGCGGGAGCAATGAGCAGTTCTTC
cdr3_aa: CASSAGTSGSNEQFF

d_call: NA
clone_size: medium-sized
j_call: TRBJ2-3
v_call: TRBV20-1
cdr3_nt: TGCAGTGCTAGAGATACGTTACGAGACACAGATACGCAGTATTTT
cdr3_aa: CSARDTLRDTDTQYF

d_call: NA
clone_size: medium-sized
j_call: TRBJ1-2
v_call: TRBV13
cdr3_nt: TGTGCCAGCAGCTCCGGATCCTATGGCTACACCTTC
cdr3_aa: CASSSGSYGYTF

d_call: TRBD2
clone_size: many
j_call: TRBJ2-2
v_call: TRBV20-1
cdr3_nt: TGCAGTGCTAGAGCGGGAGGGAACACCGGGGAGCTGTTTTTT
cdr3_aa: CSARAGGNTGELFF

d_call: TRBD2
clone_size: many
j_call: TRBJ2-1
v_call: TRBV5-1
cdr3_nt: TGCGCCAGCGGGGGACTAGCGGGAGTGAGAGTAAATGAGCAGTTCTTC
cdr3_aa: CASGGLAGVRVNEQFF

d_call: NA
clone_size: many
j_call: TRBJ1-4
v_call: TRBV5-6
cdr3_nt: TGTGCCAGCAGCCGGGGCGCAGGGGATGAAAAACTGTTTTTT
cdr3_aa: CASSRGAGDEKLFF

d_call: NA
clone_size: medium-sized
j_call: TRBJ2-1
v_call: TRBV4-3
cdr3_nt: TGCGCCAGCAGCCAAGGGAGACAGCAGCAGTTCTTC
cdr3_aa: CASSQGRQQQFF

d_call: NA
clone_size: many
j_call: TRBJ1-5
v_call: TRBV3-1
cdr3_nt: TGTGCCAGCAGCCAAGGCGTTGGGTTGGCTCAGCCCCAGCATTTT
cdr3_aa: CASSQGVGLAQPQHF

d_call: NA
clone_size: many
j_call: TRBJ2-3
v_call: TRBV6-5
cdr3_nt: TGTGCCAGCAGTTACGAGGGGGGCCACACAGATACGCAGTATTTT
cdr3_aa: CASSYEGGHTDTQYF

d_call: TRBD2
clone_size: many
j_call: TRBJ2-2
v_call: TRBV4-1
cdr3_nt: TGCGCCAGCAGCCAACGGGGCGGGGGAGGGGAGCTGTTTTTT
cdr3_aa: CASSQRGGGGELFF

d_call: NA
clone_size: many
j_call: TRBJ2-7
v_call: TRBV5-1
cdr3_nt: TGCGCCAGCAGCTTGGCCAGGTTTTCGGACGAGCAGTACTTC
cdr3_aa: CASSLARFSDEQYF

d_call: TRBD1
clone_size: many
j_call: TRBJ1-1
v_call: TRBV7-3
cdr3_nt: TGTGCCAGCAGCTCTGACAGGGACACTGAAGCTTTCTTT
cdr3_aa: CASSSDRDTEAFF

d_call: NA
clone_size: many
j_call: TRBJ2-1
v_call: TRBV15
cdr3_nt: TGTGCCACCAGCAGAGATCTCATGCAGGTTAGCGGCCCTAAGCACAGAGAGCAGTTCTTC
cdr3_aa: CATSRDLMQVSGPKHREQFF

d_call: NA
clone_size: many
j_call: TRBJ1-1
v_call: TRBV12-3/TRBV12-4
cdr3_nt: TGTGCCAGCAGGTCGGGGGGCACTGAAGCTTTCTTT
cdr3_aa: CASRSGGTEAFF

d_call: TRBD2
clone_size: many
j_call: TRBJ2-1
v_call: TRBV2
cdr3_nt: TGTGCCAGCAGTCCGGGACTAGCGCACCAGACTCTGTTCTTC
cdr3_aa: CASSPGLAHQTLFF

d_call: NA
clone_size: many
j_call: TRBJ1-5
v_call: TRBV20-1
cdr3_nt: TGCAGTGCTAGCGGGACTACGGGAGAACATTTT
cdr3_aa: CSASGTTGEHF

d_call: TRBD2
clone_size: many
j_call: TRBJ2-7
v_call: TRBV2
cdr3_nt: TGTGCCAGCAGTCGGGGGGGCCCTAGCTCCTACGAGCAGTACTTC
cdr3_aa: CASSRGGPSSYEQYF

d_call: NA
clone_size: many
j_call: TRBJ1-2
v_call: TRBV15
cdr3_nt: TGTGCCACCAGCACGAGAGATTTACACCAGGGCGGCTCATCCAACTGTGGCTACACCTTC
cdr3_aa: CATSTRDLHQGGSSNCGYTF

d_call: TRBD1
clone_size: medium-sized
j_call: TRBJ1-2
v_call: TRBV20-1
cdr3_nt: TGCAGTGCTAGAGAAGGGGGCGCGGGGGGCTACACCTTC
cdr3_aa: CSAREGGAGGYTF

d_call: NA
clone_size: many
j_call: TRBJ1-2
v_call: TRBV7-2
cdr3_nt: TGTGCCAGCAGCTTATTTGGGGGGGGGCGCGATGGCCACACCTTC
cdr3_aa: CASSLFGGGRDGHTF

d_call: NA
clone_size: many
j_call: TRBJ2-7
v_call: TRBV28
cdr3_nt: TGTGCCAGCAGTTTGCCGAGAGGGGGCGAGCAGTACTTC
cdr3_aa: CASSLPRGGEQYF

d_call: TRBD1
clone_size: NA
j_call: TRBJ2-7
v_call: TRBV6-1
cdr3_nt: TGTGCCTCCAAGGACAGGGGGAGATCCTACGAGCAGTACTTC
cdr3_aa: CASKDRGRSYEQYF

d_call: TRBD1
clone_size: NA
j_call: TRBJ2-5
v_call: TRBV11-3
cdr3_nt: TGTGGCTGCATGGACAGGGGTTATCAAGAGACCCAGTACTTC
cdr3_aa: CGCMDRGYQETQYF

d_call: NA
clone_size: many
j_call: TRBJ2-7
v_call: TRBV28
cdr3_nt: TGTGCCAGCACTTTTGCAGGGGCCGCACTCTACGAGCAGTACTTC
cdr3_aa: CASTFAGAALYEQYF

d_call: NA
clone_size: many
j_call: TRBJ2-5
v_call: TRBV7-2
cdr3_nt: TGTGCCAGCAGCCTGTCGACTAGTGGGGGACCCCAGTACTTC
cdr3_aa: CASSLSTSGGPQYF

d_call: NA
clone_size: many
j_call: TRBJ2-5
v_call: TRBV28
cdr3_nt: TGTGCCAGCAGTTCCGACCGGCCCGGGGAGTTTTGGACCCAGTACTTC
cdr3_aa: CASSSDRPGEFWTQYF